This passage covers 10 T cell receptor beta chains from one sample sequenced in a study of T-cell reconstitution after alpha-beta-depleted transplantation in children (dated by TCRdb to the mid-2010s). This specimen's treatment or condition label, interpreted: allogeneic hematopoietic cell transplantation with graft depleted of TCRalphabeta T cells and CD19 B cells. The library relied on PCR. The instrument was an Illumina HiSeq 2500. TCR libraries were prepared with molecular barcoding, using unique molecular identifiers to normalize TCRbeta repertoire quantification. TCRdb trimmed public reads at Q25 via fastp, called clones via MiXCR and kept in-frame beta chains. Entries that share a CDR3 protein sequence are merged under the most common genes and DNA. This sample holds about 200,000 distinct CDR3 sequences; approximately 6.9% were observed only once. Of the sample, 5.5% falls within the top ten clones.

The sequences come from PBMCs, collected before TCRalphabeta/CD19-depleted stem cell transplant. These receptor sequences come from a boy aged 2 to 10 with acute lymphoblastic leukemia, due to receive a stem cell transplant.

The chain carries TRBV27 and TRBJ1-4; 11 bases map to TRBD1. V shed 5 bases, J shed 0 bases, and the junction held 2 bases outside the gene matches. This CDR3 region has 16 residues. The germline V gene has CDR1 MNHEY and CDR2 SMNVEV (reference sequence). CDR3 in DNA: TGTGCCAGCAGTCAGGGACAGGGGGCAACTAATGAAAAACTGTTTTTT. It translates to CASSQGQGATNEKLFF.

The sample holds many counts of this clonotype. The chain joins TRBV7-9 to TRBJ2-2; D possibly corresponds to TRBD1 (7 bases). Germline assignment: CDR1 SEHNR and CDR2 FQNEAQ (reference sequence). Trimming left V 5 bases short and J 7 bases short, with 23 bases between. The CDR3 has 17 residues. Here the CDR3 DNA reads TGTGCCAGCAGCCCGGGTTTGCGGGGACAGTTGAGCGGGGAGCTGTTTTTT. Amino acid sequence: CASSPGLRGQLSGELFF.

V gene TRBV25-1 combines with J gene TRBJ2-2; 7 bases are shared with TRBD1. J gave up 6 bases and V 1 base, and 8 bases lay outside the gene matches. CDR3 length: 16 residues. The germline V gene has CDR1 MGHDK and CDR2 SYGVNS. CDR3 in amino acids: CASSESRDSLAGELFF. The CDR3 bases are TGTGCCAGCAGTGAATCGAGGGACAGCCTAGCCGGGGAGCTGTTTTTT. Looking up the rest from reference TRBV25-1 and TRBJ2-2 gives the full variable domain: EADIYQTPRYLVIGTGKKITLECSQTMGHDKMYWYQQDPGMELHLIHYSYGVNSTEKGDLSSESTVSRIRTEHFPLTLESARPSHTSQYLCASSESRDSLAGELFFGEGSRLTVL.

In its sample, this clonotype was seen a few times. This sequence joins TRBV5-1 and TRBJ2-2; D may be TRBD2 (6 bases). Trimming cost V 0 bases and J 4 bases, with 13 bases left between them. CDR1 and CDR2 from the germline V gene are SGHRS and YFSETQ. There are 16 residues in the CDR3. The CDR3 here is CASSLVTGDLTGELFF. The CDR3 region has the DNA TGCGCCAGCAGCTTGGTTACGGGGGACCTCACCGGGGAGCTGTTTTTT.

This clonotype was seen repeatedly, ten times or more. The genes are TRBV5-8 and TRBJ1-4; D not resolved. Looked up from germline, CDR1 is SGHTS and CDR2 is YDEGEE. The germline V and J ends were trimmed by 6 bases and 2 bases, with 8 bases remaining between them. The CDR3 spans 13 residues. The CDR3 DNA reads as TGTGCCAGCACCCCCAGGACTAATGAAAAACTGTTTTTT. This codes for CASTPRTNEKLFF.

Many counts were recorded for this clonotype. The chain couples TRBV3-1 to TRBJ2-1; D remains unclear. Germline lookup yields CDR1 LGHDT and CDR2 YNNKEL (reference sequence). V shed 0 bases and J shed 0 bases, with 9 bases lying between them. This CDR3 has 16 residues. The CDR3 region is CASSQDPRGSYNEQFF. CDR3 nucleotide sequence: TGTGCCAGCAGCCAAGATCCCCGCGGCTCCTACAATGAGCAGTTCTTC.

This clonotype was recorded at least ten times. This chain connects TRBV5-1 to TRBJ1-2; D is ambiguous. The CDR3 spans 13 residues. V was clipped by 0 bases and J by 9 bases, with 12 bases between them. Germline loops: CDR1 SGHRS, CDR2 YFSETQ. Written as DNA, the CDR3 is TGCGCCAGCAGCTTGGCCTGGACGCGCCGCTACACCTTC. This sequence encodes CASSLAWTRRYTF.

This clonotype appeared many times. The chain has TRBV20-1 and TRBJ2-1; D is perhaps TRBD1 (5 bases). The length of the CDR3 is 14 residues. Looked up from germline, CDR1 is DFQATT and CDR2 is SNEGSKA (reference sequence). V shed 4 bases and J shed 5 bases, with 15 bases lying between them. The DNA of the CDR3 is TGCAGTGCTAATTTCAGGGCAGACGACAATGAGCAGTTCTTC. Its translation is CSANFRADDNEQFF.

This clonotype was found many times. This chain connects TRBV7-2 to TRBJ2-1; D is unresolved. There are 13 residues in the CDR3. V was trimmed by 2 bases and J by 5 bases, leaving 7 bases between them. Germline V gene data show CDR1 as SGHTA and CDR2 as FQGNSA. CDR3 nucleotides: TGTGCCAGCAGCTTATGGAGAAACAATGAGCAGTTCTTC. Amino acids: CASSLWRNNEQFF.

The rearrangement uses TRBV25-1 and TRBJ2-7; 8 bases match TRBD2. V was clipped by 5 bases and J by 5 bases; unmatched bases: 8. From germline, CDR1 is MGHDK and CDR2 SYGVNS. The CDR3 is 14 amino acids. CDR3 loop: CASSRGSGKNEQYF. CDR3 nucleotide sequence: TGTGCCAGCAGTCGGGGTAGCGGGAAGAACGAGCAGTACTTC.